This TCR beta chain was identified during a study of T cells in Graves' hyperthyroidism and ophthalmopathy. V gave up 5 bases and J gave up 7 bases; unmatched junction bases: 10. The germline gives CDR1 SGHTA, CDR2 FQGNSA. The CDR3 is made up of 15 amino acids. The CDR3 regions of TCR beta were amplified from RNA transcripts. The study used the HTBI primer set for a first-round RT-PCR of the TCR CDR3. TCRdb independently ran MiXCR on the multiplex PCR reads; one entry per CDR3 protein. This sample carries 350,000 or so distinct CDR3 sequences, 17% of them seen once, and the ten largest clones take approximately 35%. Fresh peripheral blood, under 13 ml, yielded the PBMCs. A word on this clonotype: The antigen is unknown.

Study results and limitations: The majority of expanded thyroid clonotypes above 0.001 also appeared in blood.

The source is a woman aged 25 to 45 with Graves' hyperthyroidism that later progressed to Graves' ophthalmopathy. The V call is TRBV7-2, the J call TRBJ2-1, with TRBD2 identical over 8 bases. Sequenced: blood. The CDR3 spells CASSPGGALWNEQFF. Here the CDR3 DNA reads TGTGCCAGCAGCCCCGGGGGGGCCCTTTGGAATGAGCAGTTCTTC. Using reference TRBV7-2 and TRBJ2-1 for the parts outside the CDR3, the full variable domain is GAGVSQSPSNKVTEKGKDVELRCDPISGHTALYWYRQSLGQGLEFLIYFQGNSAPDKSGLPSDRFSAERTGGSVSTLTIQRTQQEDSAVYLCASSPGGALWNEQFFGPGTRLTVL.